The following is a TCR beta chain sequence with its context. This sample is drawn from a study of blood T cell repertoires in COVID-19. The CDR3 consists of 12 residues. The ends were cut back, 3 bases at V and 4 bases at J, with 6 bases in the middle. Germline V lookup: CDR1 MDHEN, CDR2 SYDVKM. How the authors handled the data: It was from reference gene primer amplification that nucleated cell counts were estimated. TCRdb keeps only in-frame clones here, not all; method: immunoSEQ multiplex PCR. That table supplies the V and J calls and clone size; D and trimming were determined from the DNA. The data contain under 300,000 clones, 85% to 90% of them seen just once; the ten biggest clones take up 2.4%.

The V call is TRBV28, the J call TRBJ1-2; D is ambiguous. Sequencing input: PBMCs or T cells enriched from blood (not recorded which). The sequence came from a woman younger than 30 who had recovered from COVID-19. The CDR3 DNA is TGTGCCAGCAGTTTCGCGCGCTATGGCTACACCTTC. Translating gives CASSFARYGYTF.